Given below is one T cell receptor (beta chain) in context. Germline values: CDR1 SGHNT, CDR2 YYREEE (reference sequence). The ends lost 5 bases at V and 5 bases at J; junction bases unmatched: 12. The CDR3 contains 15 residues. 13 Jbeta primers and 60 Vbeta primers were used for the PCR. Data came from immunoSEQ multiplex PCR; TCRdb stores just in-frame clones and leaves some out. The table lists some 200,000 clones, 75% to 90% of them singletons. This sample is drawn from a study of cytomegalovirus exposure and HLA in healthy donors. The clonotype was recovered from a young woman in good health and CMV-seronegative. Sample: PBMCs. The V call is TRBV5-4, the J call TRBJ2-5, with 7 bases that match TRBD2. The CDR3 coding sequence is TGTGCCAGCAGGAGCGACCCCTTCGGGAGGGAGACCCAGTACTTC. Its protein is CASRSDPFGRETQYF.